What follows are 24 T cell receptor beta chains derived from one specimen sequenced in a study of blood T cell repertoires in COVID-19. Sequencing used immunoSEQ multiplex PCR; TCRdb keeps in-frame clones, though not all of them. This repertoire shows some 150,000 clones, roughly 85% found once; its top ten account for around 4.5%. Sequencing was carried out using PBMCs or T cells enriched from blood (not recorded which). Receptor source: a man over 45 who had recovered from COVID-19.

A single count supports this clone. The CDR3 sequence is CASSLTRTSGGEQYF. The DNA of the CDR3 is TGTGCCAGCAGCTTAACCAGGACTTCGGGTGGCGAGCAGTACTTC. The V and J genes are TRBV7-6 and TRBJ2-7; D is perhaps TRBD2 (5 bases). Trimming took off 2 bases at V and 6 bases at J, with 17 bases between the two ends. Germline V gene data show CDR1 as SGHVS and CDR2 as FNYEAQ. This CDR3 has 15 amino acids.

The table lists this clone with a few counts. The CDR3 nucleotides are TGTGCCAGCTCACTTGATCAGGGAGGCGTGGAGCCCCAGCATTTT. The encoded protein is CASSLDQGGVEPQHF. The J gene is TRBJ1-5, the V gene TRBV18; a possible D gene is TRBD1 (5 bases). The germline gives CDR1 KGHSH, CDR2 LQKENI. This CDR3 contains 15 residues. V lost 4 bases and J lost 8, with 18 bases in between.

The V gene is TRBV7-6, the J gene TRBJ1-1, with D possibly TRBD1 on 5 matching bases. The CDR3 is 14 amino acids. Germline V gives CDR1 SGHVS, CDR2 FNYEAQ. The V gene lost 5 bases and the J gene lost 1 base, with 11 bases spanning the gap. The CDR3 DNA is TGTGCCAGCAGCCCGTGGGGCCCGAACACTGAAGCTTTCTTT. It specifies CASSPWGPNTEAFF.

V gene TRBV5-1 combines with J gene TRBJ1-1, with D perhaps matching TRBD1 (6 bases). This CDR3 is built from 16 residues. Between the trimmed V and J ends, which lost 2 bases and 0 bases, there was a span of 14 bases. CDR1 is SGHRS and CDR2 is YFSETQ in the germline V gene. CDR3 protein: CASSLPSGQLNTEAFF. In nucleotides, the CDR3 is TGCGCCAGCAGCTTACCCTCCGGACAGCTGAACACTGAAGCTTTCTTT.

The rearrangement uses TRBV5-1 and TRBJ2-2, with D possibly TRBD1 on 6 matching bases. The ends were cut back, 4 bases at V and 5 bases at J, with 15 bases in the middle. The CDR3 sequence is 15 residues long. Germline V gene sequence: CDR1 SGHRS, CDR2 YFSETQ. CDR3 DNA: TGCGCCAGCAGCCCGAATCCAGGGGAGACCGGGGAGCTGTTTTTT. This sequence encodes CASSPNPGETGELFF.

The chain employs TRBV3-1 (or the pseudogene TRBV3-2) and TRBJ1-6; D is unclear. Germline V gene sequence: CDR1 LGHDT, CDR2 YNNKEL (reference sequence). Trimming shortened V by 6 bases and J by 6 bases, and 6 bases separated the two germline ends. This CDR3 spans 12 amino acids. This CDR3 reads CASSSSNSPLHF. The CDR3 bases are TGTGCCAGCAGTTCATCTAATTCACCCCTCCACTTT.

The chain couples TRBV7-2 to TRBJ2-3; 7 nucleotides match TRBD2. The J segment lost 5 bases and the V segment lost 0 bases, leaving 2 bases of the junction unmatched. The CDR3 runs to 14 residues. Germline values: CDR1 SGHTA, CDR2 FQGNSA. The CDR3 reads CASSLAAGVDTQYF. The CDR3 nucleotides are TGTGCCAGCAGCTTAGCGGCGGGAGTAGATACGCAGTATTTT.

The chain employs TRBV28 and TRBJ1-1, with D unclear. V lost 8 bases to trimming and J lost 1 base, with 17 bases between them. The CDR3 loop spans 15 amino acids. The germline CDR1 and CDR2 sequences are MDHEN and SYDVKM. This chain's CDR3 is CASCTPGVPNTEAFF. The CDR3 nucleotides are TGTGCCAGCTGCACACCCGGGGTTCCGAACACTGAAGCTTTCTTT. The full variable domain, with the rest looked up from reference TRBV28 and TRBJ1-1, is DVKVTQSSRYLVKRTGEKVFLECVQDMDHENMFWYRQDPGLGLRLIYFSYDVKMKEKGDIPEGYSVSREKKERFSLILESASTNQTSMYLCASCTPGVPNTEAFFGQGTRLTVV.

This rearrangement joins TRBV30 to TRBJ1-5, with D maybe TRBD1 (5 bases). CDR1 is GTSNPN, CDR2 SVGIG, per germline (reference sequence). The ends were cut back, 1 base at V and 4 bases at J, with 8 bases in the middle. This CDR3 comprises 13 residues. The CDR3 is CAWSGQGNQPQHF. For the CDR3, the DNA is TGTGCCTGGAGTGGTCAGGGAAATCAGCCCCAGCATTTT.

A remark on this clone: A much larger clone lies one base from this, so it may be a read error. The V and J genes are TRBV5-4 and TRBJ1-2; 7 bases map to TRBD1. This CDR3 region has 13 residues. The junction had 4 bases not matched to a gene; V was cut back by 4 bases and J by 4 bases. The germline gives CDR1 SGHNT, CDR2 YYREEE (reference sequence). CDR3 DNA sequence: TGTGCCAGCAGCCCGGGACAGATCTATGGCTACACCTTC. The encoded protein is CASSPGQIYGYTF. The whole variable domain, filled in from reference TRBV5-4 and TRBJ1-2, reads ETGVTQSPTHLIKTRGQQVTLRCSSQSGHNTVSWYQQALGQGPQFIFQYYREEENGRGNFPPRFSGLQFPNYSSELNVNALELDDSALYLCASSPGQIYGYTFGSGTRLTVV.

The chain has TRBV18 and TRBJ1-5; TRBD1 might be the D (5 bases). Per the germline V gene, CDR1 is KGHSH and CDR2 is LQKENI. The germline V and J ends were trimmed by 4 bases and 0 bases, with 10 bases remaining between them. The CDR3 extends over 15 amino acids. The CDR3 reads CASSRGELSNQPQHF. The CDR3 nucleotides are TGTGCCAGCTCACGGGGGGAACTTAGCAATCAGCCCCAGCATTTT. The full variable domain, rest sourced from reference TRBV18 and TRBJ1-5, is NAGVMQNPRHLVRRRGQEARLRCSPMKGHSHVYWYRQLPEEGLKFMVYLQKENIIDESGMPKERFSAEFPKEGPSILRIQQVVRGDSAAYFCASSRGELSNQPQHFGDGTRLSIL.

The chain has TRBV3-1 (or the pseudogene TRBV3-2) and TRBJ1-2; maybe TRBD1 (6 bases). Germline V lookup: CDR1 LGHDT, CDR2 YNNKEL (reference sequence). The germline V and J ends were trimmed by 2 bases and 2 bases, with 15 bases remaining between them. CDR3 size: 16 residues. The CDR3 reads CASSQQIRDKNYGYTF. The CDR3 DNA reads TGTGCCAGCAGCCAACAAATCCGGGACAAAAACTATGGCTACACCTTC.

V gene TRBV27 combines with J gene TRBJ2-3; TRBD1 agrees at 8 bases. The trim removed 3 bases at V and 1 base at J, leaving 9 bases unmatched. The CDR3 consists of 17 residues. The germline gives CDR1 MNHEY, CDR2 SMNVEV (reference sequence). The CDR3 sequence: CASSFRTGWRGTDTQYF. For the CDR3, the DNA is TGTGCCAGCAGTTTCCGGACAGGGTGGAGGGGCACAGATACGCAGTATTTT.

This chain uses TRBV7-9 with TRBJ2-3; D gene unclear. From germline, CDR1 is SEHNR and CDR2 FQNEAQ (reference sequence). This CDR3 spans 13 amino acids. V was trimmed by 1 base and J by 6 bases, leaving 8 bases between them. Here the CDR3 DNA reads TGTGCCAGCAGCTTAGGGGCCCGGGATACGCAGTATTTT. It specifies CASSLGARDTQYF.

The CDR3 region has the DNA TGTGCCACCAGTGACACGGACAGGGGCTCTGGAAACACCATATATTTT. Amino acids: CATSDTDRGSGNTIYF. The chain carries TRBV24-1 and TRBJ1-3; 9 bases align to TRBD1. The CDR3 contains 16 residues. Germline V CDR1 and CDR2: KGHDR, SFDVKD. Trimming at V came to 4 bases and at J to 0 bases, leaving 3 bases not matched to a gene.

The chain recombines TRBV7-2 with TRBJ2-3; possibly TRBD1 for D (5 bases). The CDR3 totals 15 residues. The germline CDR1 and CDR2 sequences are SGHTA and FQGNSA. V gave up 5 bases and J gave up 0 bases, with 12 bases separating them. The CDR3 DNA follows: TGTGCCAGCAGCCTTGGGGCCTCTAGCACAGATACGCAGTATTTT. Translation gives CASSLGASSTDTQYF.

The CDR3 loop reads CASSLGWTGVQPQHF. CDR3 in DNA: TGTGCCAGCAGCTTAGGTTGGACAGGGGTCCAGCCCCAGCATTTT. The chain carries TRBV7-2 and TRBJ1-5; the match to TRBD1 covers 9 bases. Germline V gene lookup returns CDR1 SGHTA and CDR2 FQGNSA. V was clipped by 1 base and J by 7 bases; unmatched bases: 5. The CDR3 length is 15 residues.

V and J are TRBV28 and TRBJ2-1; D perhaps matches TRBD1 (5 bases). There are 17 residues in the CDR3. CDR1 is MDHEN, CDR2 SYDVKM, per germline. V gave up 4 bases and J gave up 7 bases, with 23 bases separating them. The CDR3 DNA reads TGTGCCAGCAGTTCTTATGTACAGGTCCCTACGAGGAATGAGCAGTTCTTC. Protein sequence: CASSSYVQVPTRNEQFF.

The V and J genes are TRBV3-1 (or the pseudogene TRBV3-2) and TRBJ1-4; no reliable D call. The CDR3 totals 14 residues. The germline V gene encodes CDR1 LGHDT and CDR2 YNNKEL (reference sequence). The V gene lost 1 base and the J gene lost 5 bases, with 8 bases spanning the gap. This CDR3 is CASSQVKMNEKLFF. The DNA of the CDR3 is TGTGCCAGCAGCCAAGTTAAAATGAATGAAAAACTGTTTTTT.

The chain combines TRBV19 with TRBJ1-2; D is unresolved. The V gene lost 2 bases and the J gene lost 8 bases, with 12 bases spanning the gap. Germline V gives CDR1 LNHDA, CDR2 SQIVND (reference sequence). This CDR3 region has 13 residues. DNA of the CDR3: TGTGCCAGTAGTATAAAATCGGGGAGCGGCTACACCTTC. Residues: CASSIKSGSGYTF.

This chain links TRBV5-1 with TRBJ1-1; D possibly corresponds to TRBD1 (5 bases). In germline, CDR1 is SGHRS, CDR2 YFSETQ. V was shortened by 5 bases and J by 1 base, with 9 bases between the two germline ends. This CDR3 contains 13 residues. The CDR3 loop reads CASRTGPNTEAFF. CDR3 nucleotide sequence: TGCGCCAGCAGAACAGGTCCGAACACTGAAGCTTTCTTT. Full variable domain (missing parts from reference TRBV5-1 and TRBJ1-1): KAGVTQTPRYLIKTRGQQVTLSCSPISGHRSVSWYQQTPGQGLQFLFEYFSETQRNKGNFPGRFSGRQFSNSRSEMNVSTLELGDSALYLCASRTGPNTEAFFGQGTRLTVV.

V usage is TRBV18 and J usage is TRBJ1-2; D gene unclear. V lost 6 bases and J lost 8, with 13 bases in between. Per germline, CDR1 KGHSH and CDR2 LQKENI. This CDR3 has 12 residues. The chain's CDR3 is CASSDSLLGYTF. The DNA of the CDR3 is TGTGCCAGCTCTGACTCGTTATTGGGCTACACCTTC.

This chain connects TRBV28 to TRBJ1-4; no clear D gene. Germline V gene data show CDR1 as MDHEN and CDR2 as SYDVKM. This CDR3 is built from 16 residues. V was clipped by 5 bases and J by 0 bases, with 13 bases between them. The CDR3 loop is CASSRVGLATNEKLFF. The CDR3 region has the DNA TGTGCCAGCAGTCGGGTAGGCCTGGCAACTAATGAAAAACTGTTTTTT.

The chain recombines TRBV14 with TRBJ1-4; D is uncertain. V was cut by 1 base and J by 5 bases, with 5 bases left in between. Looked up from germline, CDR1 is SGHDN and CDR2 is FVKESK. The CDR3 sequence is 13 residues long. CDR3 sequence: CASSQGGNEKLFF. DNA of the CDR3: TGTGCCAGCAGCCAAGGCGGAAATGAAAAACTGTTTTTT.